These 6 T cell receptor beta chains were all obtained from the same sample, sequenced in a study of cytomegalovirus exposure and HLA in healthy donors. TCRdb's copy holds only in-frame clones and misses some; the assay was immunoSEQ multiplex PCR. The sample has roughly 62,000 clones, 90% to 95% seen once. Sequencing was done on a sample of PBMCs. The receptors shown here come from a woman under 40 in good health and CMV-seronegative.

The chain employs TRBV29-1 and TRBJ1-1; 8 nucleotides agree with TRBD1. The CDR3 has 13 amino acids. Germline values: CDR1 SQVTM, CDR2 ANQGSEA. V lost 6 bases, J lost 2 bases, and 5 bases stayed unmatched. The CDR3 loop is CSVAQGVNTEAFF. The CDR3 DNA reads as TGCAGCGTAGCACAGGGGGTCAACACTGAAGCTTTCTTT.

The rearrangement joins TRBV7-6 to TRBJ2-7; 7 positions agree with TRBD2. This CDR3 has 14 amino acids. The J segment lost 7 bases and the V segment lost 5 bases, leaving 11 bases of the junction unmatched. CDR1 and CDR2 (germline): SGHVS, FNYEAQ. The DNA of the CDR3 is TGTGCCAGCAGCAACCCCGTGGGTAGCGGGGAGCAGTACTTC. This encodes CASSNPVGSGEQYF.

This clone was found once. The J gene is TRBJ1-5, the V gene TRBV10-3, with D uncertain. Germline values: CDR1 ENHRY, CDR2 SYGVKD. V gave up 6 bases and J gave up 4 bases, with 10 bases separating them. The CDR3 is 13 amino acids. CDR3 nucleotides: TGTGCCATCAGGTTGAGCGAAAATCAGCCCCAGCATTTT. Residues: CAIRLSENQPQHF.

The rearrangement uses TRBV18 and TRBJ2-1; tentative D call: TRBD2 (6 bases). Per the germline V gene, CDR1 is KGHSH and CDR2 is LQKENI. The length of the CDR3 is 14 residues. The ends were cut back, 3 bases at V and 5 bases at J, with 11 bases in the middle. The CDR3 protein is CASSPALADNEQFF. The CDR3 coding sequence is TGTGCCAGCTCACCGGCACTAGCAGACAATGAGCAGTTCTTC.

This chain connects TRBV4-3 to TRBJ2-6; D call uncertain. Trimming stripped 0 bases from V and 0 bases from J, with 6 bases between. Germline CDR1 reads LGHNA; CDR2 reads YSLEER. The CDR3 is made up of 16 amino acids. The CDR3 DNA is TGCGCCAGCAGCCAAGAGGTGAGCTCTGGGGCCAACGTCCTGACTTTC. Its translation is CASSQEVSSGANVLTF.

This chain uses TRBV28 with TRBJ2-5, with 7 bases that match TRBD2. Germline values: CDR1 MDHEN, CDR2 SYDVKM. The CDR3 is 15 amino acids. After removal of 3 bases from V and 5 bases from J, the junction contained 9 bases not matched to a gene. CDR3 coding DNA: TGTGCCAGCAGTTTTCGCCTAGCGGCCGGCGAGACCCAGTACTTC. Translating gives CASSFRLAAGETQYF.